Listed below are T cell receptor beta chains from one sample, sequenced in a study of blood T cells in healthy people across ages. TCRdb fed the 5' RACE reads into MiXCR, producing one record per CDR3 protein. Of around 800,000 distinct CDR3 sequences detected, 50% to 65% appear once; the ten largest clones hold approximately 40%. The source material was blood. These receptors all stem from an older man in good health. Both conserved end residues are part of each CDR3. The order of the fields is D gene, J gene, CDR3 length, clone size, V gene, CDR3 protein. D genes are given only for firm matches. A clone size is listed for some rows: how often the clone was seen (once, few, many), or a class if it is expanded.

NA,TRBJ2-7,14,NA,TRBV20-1,CSASPPRGKYEQYF
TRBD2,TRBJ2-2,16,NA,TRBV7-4,CASSKPLAEDTGELFF
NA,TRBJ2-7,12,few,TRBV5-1,CASSDTPLEQYF
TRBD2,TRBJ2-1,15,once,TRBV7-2,CASSWTSGRPDEQFF
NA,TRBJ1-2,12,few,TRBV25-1,CASRLGIYGYTF
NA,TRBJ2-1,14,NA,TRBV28,CASTLGGGYNEQFF
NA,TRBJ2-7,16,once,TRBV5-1,CASSRPGGYSSYEQYF
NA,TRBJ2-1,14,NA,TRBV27,CASSVELGRDEQFF
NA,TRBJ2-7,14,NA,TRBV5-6,CASSWRGAGYEQYF
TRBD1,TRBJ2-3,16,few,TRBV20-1,CSAKRTGTGRADTQYF
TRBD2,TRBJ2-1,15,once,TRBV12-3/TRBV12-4,CASRDTSGSVGEQFF
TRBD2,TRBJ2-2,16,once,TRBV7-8,CASSYGLAGVTGELFF
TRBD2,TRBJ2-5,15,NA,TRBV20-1,CSARHGSGTTNEQYF
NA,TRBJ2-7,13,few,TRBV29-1,CSVEDATTYEQYF
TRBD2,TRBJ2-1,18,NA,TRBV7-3,CASSLISGSPSSYNEQFF
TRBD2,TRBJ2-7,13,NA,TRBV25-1,CASRRGGLSEQYF
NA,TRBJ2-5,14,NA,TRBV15,CATSSRDPQETQYF
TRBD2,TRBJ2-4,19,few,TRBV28,CASSLRLAINKLAKNIQYF
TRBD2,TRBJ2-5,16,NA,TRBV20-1,CSAKPFHAGDQETQYF
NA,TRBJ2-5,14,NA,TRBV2,CASSARRMQETQYF
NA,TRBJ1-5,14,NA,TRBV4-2,CASSQDYSSQPQHF
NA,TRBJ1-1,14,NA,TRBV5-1,CASSLAETNTEAFF
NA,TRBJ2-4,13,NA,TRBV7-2,CASSPEAVHIQYF
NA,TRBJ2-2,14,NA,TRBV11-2,CASSPLAITGELFF
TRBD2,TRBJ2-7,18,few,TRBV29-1,CSVPTYGTSGGFPYEQYF
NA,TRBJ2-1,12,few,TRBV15,CATSSTRNEQFF
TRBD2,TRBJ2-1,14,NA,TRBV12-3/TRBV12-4,CASRPGGSRPEQFF
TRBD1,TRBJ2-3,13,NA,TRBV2,CASRGQGGNTQYF
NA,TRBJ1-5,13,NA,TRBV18,CVSHRGGSEPQHF
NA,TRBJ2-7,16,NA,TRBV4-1,CASSQEARRVGGEQYF
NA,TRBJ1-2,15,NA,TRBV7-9,CASSLAPGNSYGYTF
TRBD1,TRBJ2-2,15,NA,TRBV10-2,CASSEPGQVVGELFF
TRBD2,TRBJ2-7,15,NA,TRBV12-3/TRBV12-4,CASSFSTSGLYEQYF
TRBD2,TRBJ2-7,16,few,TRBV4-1,CASSHTSGSFPYEQYF
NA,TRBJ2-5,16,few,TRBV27,CASSETGVGVQETQYF
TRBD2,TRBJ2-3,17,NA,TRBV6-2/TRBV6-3,CASSYWASGTSTDTQYF
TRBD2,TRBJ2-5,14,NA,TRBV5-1,CASSFSGTQETQYF
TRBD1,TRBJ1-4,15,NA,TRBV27,CASSSPPGQGRKLFF
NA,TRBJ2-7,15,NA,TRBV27,CASSFSGTRPSEQYF
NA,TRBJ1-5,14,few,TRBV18,CASSLSSGDQPQHF
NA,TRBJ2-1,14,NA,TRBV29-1,CSVDGEVPGGEQFF
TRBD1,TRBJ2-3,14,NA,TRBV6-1,CAGVADRVTDTQYF
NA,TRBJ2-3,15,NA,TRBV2,CASSAVSASTDTQYF
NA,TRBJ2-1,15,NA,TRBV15,CATSPIASLGNEQFF
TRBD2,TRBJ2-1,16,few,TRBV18,CASSPGGTSFINEQFF
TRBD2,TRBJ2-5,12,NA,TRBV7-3,CASSSGTSGQYF
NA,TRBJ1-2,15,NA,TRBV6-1,CASSPTRGRYYGYTF
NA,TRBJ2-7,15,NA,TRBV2,CASSERTGAGDEQYF
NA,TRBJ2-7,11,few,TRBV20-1,CSAFGEHEQYF
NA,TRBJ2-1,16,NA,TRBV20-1,CSALPGLQSSYNEQFF
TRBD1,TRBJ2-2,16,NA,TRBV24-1,CATSDPRQGRTGELFF
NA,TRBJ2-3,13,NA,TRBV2,CASREGVAETQYF
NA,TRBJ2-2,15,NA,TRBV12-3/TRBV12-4,CASSLFRGYTGELFF